This T cell receptor beta chain is from a study of T-cell reconstitution after alpha-beta-depleted transplantation in children. Study-wide points: Some patients' high day-60 TCRbeta diversity was attributed to recipient cells surviving conditioning.

Germline V gives CDR1 SGHDT, CDR2 YYEEEE. J was trimmed by 0 bases and V by 5 bases; bases with no gene match: 8. The CDR3 totals 16 residues. This clonotype was counted many times. Its antigen remains unidentified. Library preparation (for TCRbeta) was performed with unique molecular identifiers. TCRdb analysed the PCR reads with MiXCR anew, one entry per CDR3 protein. The table shows over 100,000 distinct CDR3 sequences, with 10% occurring only once. V usage is TRBV5-6 and J usage is TRBJ1-1, with 9 positions matching TRBD1. The material sequenced was PBMCs, taken before TCRalphabeta/CD19-depleted stem cell transplant. This clonotype was sampled from a boy aged 2 to 10 with acute lymphoblastic leukemia, due to receive a stem cell transplant. DNA for the CDR3: TGTGCCAGCAGTCTCGGGACAGGGAGATTGAACACTGAAGCTTTCTTT. Encoded protein: CASSLGTGRLNTEAFF.